Listed here are 11 T cell receptor beta chains from one sample, sequenced in a study of blood T cell repertoires in COVID-19. Profiled with immunoSEQ multiplex PCR; TCRdb holds only in-frame clones, not every one. The sample contains approximately 150,000 clones, nearly 85% of which appear only once. Input material: PBMCs or T cells enriched from blood (not recorded which). The receptors were gathered from a man in his fifties or sixties in a cohort exposed to, infected with or recovered from COVID-19 (not recorded which).

As concerns this clone: Compared with germline, one end of the junction differs, possibly owing to a read error. V gene TRBV19 combines with J gene TRBJ1-2; no reliable D call. CDR3 length: 15 amino acids. CDR1 and CDR2 from the germline V gene are LNHDA and SQIVND (reference sequence). This CDR3 reads CASVLRMESNYGHTF. CDR3 DNA: TGTGCCAGTGTCCTGAGGATGGAGAGTAACTATGGCCACACCTTC.

This chain uses TRBV21-1 with TRBJ1-5; the table gives TRBD1 as D, unverified against the DNA. TRBV21-1 is shown as a pseudogene. This CDR3 comprises 19 residues. The CDR3 bases are TGTGCCAGCAGCAAAGGCTCGGCAACAGACGAACGTACCAATCAGCCCCAGCATTTT. As protein: CASSKGSATDERTNQPQHF.

This clone was counted only a few times. This rearrangement joins TRBV13 to TRBJ1-1; D ambiguous. CDR1 is PRHDT and CDR2 is FYEKMQ in the germline V gene (reference sequence). V was clipped by 3 bases and J by 4 bases, with 18 bases between them. The CDR3 covers 16 residues. The CDR3 protein is CASSFNPAGMGTEAFF. CDR3 in DNA: TGTGCCAGCAGCTTTAATCCCGCGGGGATGGGCACTGAAGCTTTCTTT.

The chain links TRBV6-5 to TRBJ2-1; TRBD1 matches 8 bases. Trimming took 6 bases from V and 4 from J; bases not matched to a gene: 5. Germline assignment: CDR1 MNHEY and CDR2 SVGAGI. This CDR3 region has 14 residues. The CDR3 DNA is TGTGCCAGCAGGGCCAGGACAGGGTACAATGAGCAGTTCTTC. This translates into CASRARTGYNEQFF.

This clone was found a few times. The chain recombines TRBV19 with TRBJ1-1, with D hard to call. The CDR3 is 11 residues long. V was clipped by 7 bases and J by 7 bases, with 10 bases between them. Germline assignment: CDR1 LNHDA and CDR2 SQIVND (reference sequence). The chain's CDR3 is CASIQTNEAFF. CDR3 nucleotide sequence: TGTGCCAGTATACAGACGAATGAAGCTTTCTTT.

The chain carries TRBV30 and TRBJ2-4; the D gene is possibly TRBD2 (6 bases). CDR1 GTSNPN and CDR2 SVGIG come from the germline V gene (reference sequence). The V gene lost 0 bases and the J gene lost 12 bases, with 12 bases spanning the gap. The CDR3 is made up of 12 amino acids. The CDR3 DNA follows: TGTGCCTGGAGTGTAAGGGACTTCACTCAGTACTTC. This encodes CAWSVRDFTQYF.

The chain links TRBV7-2 to TRBJ2-3, with TRBD2 matching 11 bases. This CDR3 spans 16 amino acids. The junction had 7 bases not matched to a gene; V was cut back by 5 bases and J by 3 bases. Germline loops: CDR1 SGHTA, CDR2 FQGNSA. CDR3 protein: CASSETSGRVTDTQYF. CDR3 nucleotide sequence: TGTGCCAGCAGCGAAACTAGCGGGAGAGTAACAGATACGCAGTATTTT. Drawing the rest from reference TRBV7-2 and TRBJ2-3, the complete variable domain is GAGVSQSPSNKVTEKGKDVELRCDPISGHTALYWYRQSLGQGLEFLIYFQGNSAPDKSGLPSDRFSAERTGGSVSTLTIQRTQQEDSAVYLCASSETSGRVTDTQYFGPGTRLTVL.

The rearrangement joins TRBV24-1 to TRBJ1-5, with a tentative D call TRBD1 (5 bases). V dropped 5 bases and J dropped 7 bases, with 11 bases sitting between them. The CDR3 runs 13 residues. Germline loops: CDR1 KGHDR, CDR2 SFDVKD. The CDR3 region has the DNA TGTGCCACCAGTGGAGGCGGGGGGCAGCCCCAGCATTTT. Translation gives CATSGGGGQPQHF.

The V gene is TRBV28, the J gene TRBJ2-1, with D hard to call. The germline V gene encodes CDR1 MDHEN and CDR2 SYDVKM. The CDR3 extends over 16 amino acids. V lost 6 bases to trimming and J lost 7 bases, with 22 bases between them. The CDR3 spells CASSPPLMSLKNEQFF. The CDR3 nucleotides are TGTGCCAGCAGCCCCCCGCTCATGAGCTTGAAGAATGAGCAGTTCTTC.

The chain couples TRBV7-9 to TRBJ2-3; D perhaps matches TRBD1 (6 bases). Germline V CDR1 and CDR2: SEHNR, FQNEAQ (reference sequence). The length of the CDR3 is 16 residues. The V end lost 5 bases, the J end lost 2 bases, and 17 bases lay between the germline ends. The CDR3 sequence: CASSHPDRVLTDTQYF. The CDR3 region has the DNA TGTGCCAGCAGCCACCCGGACAGAGTCCTCACAGATACGCAGTATTTT.

V usage is TRBV3-1 (or the pseudogene TRBV3-2) and J usage is TRBJ1-5; 8 bases agree with TRBD1. The CDR3 has 17 residues. Germline assignment: CDR1 LGHDT and CDR2 YNNKEL (reference sequence). The V segment lost 6 bases and the J segment 6 bases; nucleotides outside the gene matches: 16. The CDR3 loop reads CASRQQAGQGHSQPQHF. CDR3 sequence (DNA): TGTGCCAGCAGGCAACAAGCCGGACAGGGCCACAGTCAGCCCCAGCATTTT.